The rows below give T cell receptor beta chains drawn from one sample of a study of somatic mutations in cytotoxic T cells in rheumatoid arthritis. Sequencing was performed with immunoSEQ multiplex PCR; in TCRdb, only in-frame clones are kept and a portion is missing. The repertoire holds approximately 19,000 clones, with roughly 77% as singletons. The sequencing sample was made of CD8+ T cells sorted from blood. Source of these receptors: an adult with rheumatoid arthritis. CDR3s leave out the opening cysteine and the closing phenylalanine or tryptophan. Fields, in order: V gene, J gene, CDR3 protein.

v_gene: TRBV6-4; j_gene: TRBJ2-1; CDR3aa: ASADTNVNEQF
v_gene: TRBV27; j_gene: TRBJ1-5; CDR3aa: ATWGQGNQPQH
v_gene: TRBV5-6; j_gene: TRBJ2-7; CDR3aa: ASSLVSVSYEQY
v_gene: TRBV11-2; j_gene: TRBJ2-5; CDR3aa: ASSSSGGYQETQY
v_gene: TRBV5-6; j_gene: TRBJ2-7; CDR3aa: ASSLDQGEQY
v_gene: TRBV7-9; j_gene: TRBJ2-7; CDR3aa: ASSMGQRSSYEQY
v_gene: TRBV23-1; j_gene: TRBJ1-5; CDR3aa: ASSLYRGGQPQH
v_gene: TRBV7-2; j_gene: TRBJ2-1; CDR3aa: ASSSARGAREQF
v_gene: TRBV30; j_gene: TRBJ1-2; CDR3aa: AWSDTGGAYYGYT
v_gene: TRBV4-2; j_gene: TRBJ1-5; CDR3aa: ASSQTLREGQPQH
v_gene: TRBV15; j_gene: TRBJ2-1; CDR3aa: ATDSGRDEQF
v_gene: TRBV13; j_gene: TRBJ2-7; CDR3aa: ASSLGTSSYEQY
v_gene: TRBV2; j_gene: TRBJ1-5; CDR3aa: ASDGGGDQPQH
v_gene: TRBV9; j_gene: TRBJ2-7; CDR3aa: ASSPGGGGSYEQY
v_gene: TRBV4-1; j_gene: TRBJ2-1; CDR3aa: ASSQLAGGAYNEQF
v_gene: TRBV7-9; j_gene: TRBJ2-7; CDR3aa: ASSFSRDRQTYEQY
v_gene: TRBV29-1; j_gene: TRBJ2-5; CDR3aa: SVEGETQY
v_gene: TRBV4-3; j_gene: TRBJ1-2; CDR3aa: ASSQGGSPPYT
v_gene: TRBV28; j_gene: TRBJ1-6; CDR3aa: ASSLWTGGLNSPLH
v_gene: TRBV9; j_gene: TRBJ2-7; CDR3aa: ASSVGGQSYEQY
v_gene: TRBV5-6; j_gene: TRBJ2-2; CDR3aa: ASSLGIGGRELF
v_gene: TRBV4-3; j_gene: TRBJ2-7; CDR3aa: ASSQGVLDEQY
v_gene: TRBV28; j_gene: TRBJ2-5; CDR3aa: ASSLTTLAGGETQY
v_gene: TRBV5-4; j_gene: TRBJ2-2; CDR3aa: ASTWGGLGFTGELF
v_gene: TRBV6-4; j_gene: TRBJ2-1; CDR3aa: ASSLAGENNEQF